Each of the 32 T cell receptor beta chains below was sequenced from the same sample in a study of blood T cell repertoires in COVID-19. Method: immunoSEQ multiplex PCR; TCRdb's copy keeps in-frame clones and lacks some. The sample consists of under 85,000 clones, more than 80% of them appearing once. The sample taken for sequencing was peripheral blood. These receptors came from an older man with acute or convalescent COVID-19.

This sequence joins TRBV24-1 and TRBJ1-5, with D hard to call. This CDR3 has 12 amino acids. V lost 4 bases, J lost 4 bases, and 4 bases lay in between. From germline, CDR1 is KGHDR and CDR2 SFDVKD. The CDR3 DNA is TGTGCCACCAGTGAGAGGAATCAGCCCCAGCATTTT. Translating it yields CATSERNQPQHF.

The rearrangement joins TRBV18 to TRBJ1-2, with D unclear. The CDR3 loop spans 14 amino acids. Per the germline V gene, CDR1 is KGHSH and CDR2 is LQKENI. Trimming cost V 3 bases and J 4 bases, with 12 bases left between them. This CDR3 reads CASSPRTGIYGYTF. Here the CDR3 DNA reads TGTGCCAGCTCACCCCGAACGGGGATCTATGGCTACACCTTC.

This clone was observed once. The chain has TRBV4-2 and TRBJ2-5; 7 nucleotides match TRBD2. Germline V gene lookup returns CDR1 LGHNA and CDR2 YNFKEQ. CDR3 length: 16 residues. V lost 4 bases, J lost 6 bases, and 14 bases stayed unmatched. The CDR3 here is CASSPDPVAGVKTQYF. Written as DNA, the CDR3 is TGTGCCAGCAGCCCCGATCCAGTGGCGGGAGTCAAGACCCAGTACTTC.

This rearrangement joins TRBV4-3 to TRBJ1-5; 11 bases map to TRBD1. This CDR3 is built from 16 residues. V was pared by 0 bases and J by 6 bases, with 4 bases of the junction left unmatched. CDR1 and CDR2 from the germline V gene are LGHNA and YSLEER. The CDR3 here is CASSQDWGTGGQPQHF. The CDR3 bases are TGCGCCAGCAGCCAAGATTGGGGGACAGGGGGTCAGCCCCAGCATTTT.

This chain links TRBV19 with TRBJ1-1, with D possibly matching TRBD1 (6 bases). Between the trimmed V and J ends, which lost 7 bases and 2 bases, there was a span of 17 bases. The length of the CDR3 is 15 residues. Germline assignment: CDR1 LNHDA and CDR2 SQIVND (reference sequence). CDR3 in DNA: TGTGCCAGTACCCCCGTTAGGGGACATAACACTGAAGCTTTCTTT. Encoded protein: CASTPVRGHNTEAFF.

This clone was observed a few times. V and J are TRBV18 and TRBJ2-1, with D perhaps TRBD1 (5 bases). Germline CDR1 KGHSH, CDR2 LQKENI. Trimming cost V 0 bases and J 4 bases, with 13 bases left between them. The CDR3 is made up of 16 amino acids. CDR3 loop: CASSPPSYDSYNEQFF. CDR3 DNA sequence: TGTGCCAGCTCACCACCAAGTTATGACAGTTACAATGAGCAGTTCTTC.

The J gene is TRBJ2-1, the V gene TRBV6-6; 13 bases align to TRBD2. With V trimmed by 6 bases and J by 10 bases, 12 bases remained unmatched. CDR1 is MNHNY, CDR2 SVGAGI, per germline (reference sequence). The length of the CDR3 is 16 residues. The chain's CDR3 is CASSPSLAGGPGEQFF. CDR3 coding DNA: TGTGCCAGCAGCCCATCACTAGCGGGAGGGCCTGGGGAGCAGTTCTTC.

The chain employs TRBV28 and TRBJ1-4; D remains ambiguous. V lost 4 bases to trimming and J lost 7 bases, with 16 bases between them. Germline V gives CDR1 MDHEN, CDR2 SYDVKM. This CDR3 is built from 15 residues. This CDR3 reads CASSSRRRGGEKLFF. In DNA, the CDR3 is TGTGCCAGCAGTTCACGTAGGAGAGGTGGTGAAAAACTGTTTTTT.

J is TRBJ1-2 and V is TRBV11-3; 8 nucleotides line up with TRBD1. CDR3 length: 15 residues. Germline values: CDR1 SGHNT, CDR2 YENEEA. V shed 5 bases and J 7 bases; nucleotides not matched to a gene: 12. The CDR3 loop is CASSPRTGSSAGYTF. The CDR3 bases are TGTGCCAGCAGCCCCCGGACAGGGAGCTCGGCTGGCTACACCTTC.

The rearrangement uses TRBV11-3 and TRBJ2-1; 9 bases are shared with TRBD2. CDR1 and CDR2 from the germline V gene are SGHNT and YENEEA. CDR3 length equals 16 residues. The trim removed 4 bases at V and 8 bases at J, leaving 12 bases unmatched. CDR3 protein: CASSSRLVAGGDEQFF. DNA for the CDR3: TGTGCCAGCAGCTCGCGACTAGTGGCGGGAGGGGATGAGCAGTTCTTC.

The chain combines TRBV7-3 with TRBJ1-1; D gene unclear. This CDR3 comprises 14 residues. In germline, CDR1 is SGHTA, CDR2 FQGTGA. V lost 6 bases to trimming and J lost 1 base, with 12 bases between them. The CDR3 loop reads CASRSSRENTEAFF. The CDR3 DNA reads as TGTGCCAGCAGATCATCGAGAGAGAACACTGAAGCTTTCTTT.

This clone has only a few counts. This chain uses TRBV6-5 with TRBJ1-4, with 8 bases lining up with TRBD1. CDR3 length: 14 residues. The germline CDR1 and CDR2 sequences are MNHEY and SVGAGI. V shed 6 bases, J shed 3 bases, and the junction held 3 bases outside the gene matches. In nucleotides, the CDR3 is TGTGCCAGCAGGTTACAGGGGGCTAATGAAAAACTGTTTTTT. It is translated as CASRLQGANEKLFF.

This clone occurred once. This rearrangement joins TRBV27 to TRBJ2-1; 9 bases are shared with TRBD1. With 3 bases clipped from V and 7 bases from J, the junction kept 7 bases outside the gene matches. The CDR3 sequence is 15 residues long. Per germline, CDR1 MNHEY and CDR2 SMNVEV (reference sequence). The CDR3 bases are TGTGCCAGCAGTTTTAGGGACAGGGTCGAAAATGAGCAGTTCTTC. It yields the protein CASSFRDRVENEQFF.

The chain uses TRBV24-1 and TRBJ2-5; 12 nucleotides match TRBD1. Looked up from germline, CDR1 is KGHDR and CDR2 is SFDVKD. The V gene end was trimmed by 5 bases and the J gene end by 4 bases; junction bases not matched to a gene: 10. The CDR3 has 17 residues. CDR3 region: CATSGGRGQGAPETQYF. DNA for the CDR3: TGTGCCACCAGTGGTGGGAGGGGACAGGGGGCCCCAGAGACCCAGTACTTC.

The genes are TRBV28 and TRBJ2-3; no reliable D call. Trimming removed 6 bases at V and 6 bases at J, with 13 bases between. Looked up from germline, CDR1 is MDHEN and CDR2 is SYDVKM. This CDR3 has 13 residues. The CDR3 bases are TGTGCCAGCAGCCCCGGGTCCCACGATACGCAGTATTTT. Its protein is CASSPGSHDTQYF.

The chain combines TRBV7-3 with TRBJ2-1, with a possible D match to TRBD2 (6 bases). CDR3 length: 17 residues. The germline V gene encodes CDR1 SGHTA and CDR2 FQGTGA. Trimming cost V 4 bases and J 4 bases, with 20 bases left between them. The CDR3 loop is CASSSLGMGSGYNEQFF. Here the CDR3 DNA reads TGTGCCAGCAGCTCCTTGGGGATGGGTAGCGGATACAATGAGCAGTTCTTC.

The chain links TRBV28 to TRBJ2-4, with TRBD2 matching 10 bases. The V segment lost 6 bases and the J segment 9 bases; nucleotides outside the gene matches: 11. The germline gives CDR1 MDHEN, CDR2 SYDVKM. The CDR3 runs 15 residues. The CDR3 coding sequence is TGTGCCAGCAGCCAAAGCGGGGGGGCCGGTAGCATTCAGTACTTC. As protein: CASSQSGGAGSIQYF.

This chain links TRBV7-2 with TRBJ2-7, with a possible D match to TRBD2 (6 bases). Germline CDR1 and CDR2: SGHTA and FQGNSA. The CDR3 spans 13 residues. V was pared by 4 bases and J by 4 bases, with 11 bases between. For the CDR3, the DNA is TGTGCCAGCAGCTCGACTAGGGAATACGAGCAGTACTTC. Protein product: CASSSTREYEQYF. Combining the CDR3 with reference TRBV7-2 and TRBJ2-7 gives the whole variable domain GAGVSQSPSNKVTEKGKDVELRCDPISGHTALYWYRQSLGQGLEFLIYFQGNSAPDKSGLPSDRFSAERTGGSVSTLTIQRTQQEDSAVYLCASSSTREYEQYFGPGTRLTVT.

V usage is TRBV6-5 and J usage is TRBJ1-1; 8 bases are a match to TRBD1. The CDR3 is made up of 16 amino acids. The germline V gene has CDR1 MNHEY and CDR2 SVGAGI. With 2 bases clipped from V and 2 bases from J, the junction kept 7 bases outside the gene matches. CDR3 coding DNA: TGTGCCAGCAGTTACGCCGCTGACAGGGGAAACACTGAAGCTTTCTTT. Protein: CASSYAADRGNTEAFF.

This chain connects TRBV28 to TRBJ2-1; 7 bases agree with TRBD2. J gave up 7 bases and V 3 bases, and 3 bases lay outside the gene matches. Germline CDR1 reads MDHEN; CDR2 reads SYDVKM. The CDR3 is 13 residues long. The CDR3 bases are TGTGCCAGCAGTTTTTCGCGGGGGAATGAGCAGTTCTTC. It encodes CASSFSRGNEQFF.

The rearrangement joins TRBV6-5 to TRBJ2-2; D may be TRBD2 (5 bases). The CDR3 totals 11 residues. Germline V gene data show CDR1 as MNHEY and CDR2 as SVGAGI. The CDR3 spells CASEREGELFF. The DNA for the CDR3 is TGTGCAAGCGAACGGGAAGGGGAGCTGTTTTTT.

The chain combines TRBV7-2 with TRBJ2-2, with D possibly being TRBD2 (6 bases). The germline V gene encodes CDR1 SGHTA and CDR2 FQGNSA. This CDR3 comprises 15 residues. V was cut by 2 bases and J by 1 base, with 8 bases left in between. This CDR3 is CASSLRRGNTGELFF. The CDR3 nucleotides read TGTGCCAGCAGCTTAAGGAGGGGGAACACCGGGGAGCTGTTTTTT.

The V and J genes are TRBV6-2 or TRBV6-3 and TRBJ1-5, with D unresolved. V gave up 5 bases and J gave up 1 base, with 15 bases separating them. The CDR3 extends over 16 amino acids. The germline V gene encodes CDR1 MNHEY and CDR2 SVGEGT. The CDR3 here is CASSGVEGTSNQPQHF. The CDR3 nucleotides read TGTGCCAGCAGTGGCGTGGAGGGAACCAGCAATCAGCCCCAGCATTTT.

The rearrangement links TRBV18 to TRBJ1-1; D ambiguous. V lost 5 bases and J 1 base, leaving 17 bases between the germline ends. Germline values: CDR1 KGHSH, CDR2 LQKENI. This CDR3 comprises 16 residues. CDR3 region: CASSSLAEQQNTEAFF. CDR3 DNA sequence: TGTGCCAGCTCATCACTAGCAGAGCAGCAGAACACTGAAGCTTTCTTT.

This clone occurred once. V usage is TRBV21-1 and J usage is TRBJ2-7; TRBD1 is the table's D call, not checked against the DNA. TRBV21-1 corresponds to a pseudogene. The CDR3 covers 14 residues. The CDR3 protein is CASSKENRDYEQYF. In nucleotides, the CDR3 is TGTGCCAGCAGCAAAGAGAACAGGGACTACGAGCAGTACTTC.

The chain joins TRBV7-3 to TRBJ2-1; perhaps TRBD2 as D (6 bases). CDR1 is SGHTA, CDR2 FQGTGA, per germline. CDR3 length equals 17 residues. Trimming took 3 bases from V and 5 from J, leaving 20 bases between them. The CDR3 DNA reads TGTGCCAGCAGCTTCACCCGTAGAGGGCCGGGGGACAATGAGCAGTTCTTC. Protein product: CASSFTRRGPGDNEQFF.

The chain uses TRBV7-2 and TRBJ2-3, with TRBD1 matching 10 bases. Trimming cost V 3 bases and J 5 bases; bases outside gene matches: 8. The CDR3 is 16 amino acids. Germline CDR1 reads SGHTA; CDR2 reads FQGNSA. CDR3 region: CASSFTGTGEGDTQYF. The CDR3 nucleotides are TGTGCCAGCAGCTTTACCGGGACAGGGGAGGGAGATACGCAGTATTTT.

The DNA of the CDR3 is TGTGCCAGCAGCTTAGGGGGCAGTAGCAATCAGCCCCAGCATTTT. It is translated as CASSLGGSSNQPQHF. This chain connects TRBV7-6 to TRBJ1-5, with TRBD1 as a possible D gene (5 bases). Germline CDR1 reads SGHVS; CDR2 reads FNYEAQ. Trimming took 1 base from V and 0 from J, leaving 7 bases between them. The CDR3 consists of 15 residues.

The rearrangement links TRBV11-2 to TRBJ2-2; 7 nucleotides agree with TRBD2. Losses at the gene ends were 5 bases for V and 6 bases for J; bases not matched to a gene: 9. The CDR3 is made up of 15 amino acids. CDR1 is SGHAT and CDR2 is FQNNGV in the germline V gene. CDR3 sequence reads: CASSPLGGSAGELFF. The CDR3 DNA reads TGTGCCAGCAGCCCCCTCGGGGGGTCCGCCGGGGAGCTGTTTTTT.

V and J are TRBV20-1 and TRBJ2-7; 7 nucleotides agree with TRBD1. Germline CDR1 DFQATT, CDR2 SNEGSKA (reference sequence). The CDR3 loop spans 15 amino acids. The V gene end was trimmed by 3 bases and the J gene end by 2 bases; junction bases not matched to a gene: 10. CDR3 amino acids: CSASVASQGTYEQYF. The CDR3 region has the DNA TGCAGTGCTAGTGTGGCCTCACAGGGGACCTACGAGCAGTACTTC.

V usage is TRBV3-1 (or the pseudogene TRBV3-2) and J usage is TRBJ2-7; D is unresolved. The germline V and J ends were trimmed by 3 bases and 1 base, with 10 bases remaining between them. The CDR3 runs to 14 residues. Germline CDR1 reads LGHDT; CDR2 reads YNNKEL (reference sequence). The chain's CDR3 is CASSQAGSSYEQYF. The CDR3 DNA is TGTGCCAGCAGCCAGGCAGGTTCATCCTACGAGCAGTACTTC.

The V and J genes are TRBV3-1 (or the pseudogene TRBV3-2) and TRBJ1-1; no reliable D call. V shed 4 bases and J shed 4 bases, with 10 bases lying between them. CDR3 length: 13 residues. The V gene's germline CDR1 is LGHDT and CDR2 YNNKEL (reference sequence). The CDR3 DNA reads TGTGCCAGCAGCCCCGCTCTCGGCACTGAAGCTTTCTTT. Encoded protein: CASSPALGTEAFF.